Listed below are T cell receptor beta chains from one sample, sequenced in a study of OX40 agonist ivuxolimab in advanced cancers. Clones were sequenced by immunoSEQ multiplex PCR, and TCRdb holds only the in-frame ones, with some missing. The table shows about 90,000 clones, with approximately 91% occurring only once. This material consisted of CD4+ or CD8+ T cells sorted from blood, taken in a trial of the OX40 agonist ivuxolimab. Receptor source: an adult with an advanced solid tumor such as melanoma, head and neck, liver or kidney cancer. Each CDR3 is given with its conserved first and last residue. The D gene is left open where the match is weak. The size of a clone is reported for some rows only, either as once, few or many, or as a class for expanded clones.

clone size	V gene	J gene	D gene	CDR3 DNA	CDR3 protein
.	TRBV6-5	TRBJ2-7	.	TGTGCCAGCAGTACGGACCCAGGGAGGCCCCGGCAGTACTTC	CASSTDPGRPRQYF
.	TRBV6-1	TRBJ2-4	.	TGTGCCAGCCGAGCCCCGACTGTAGCCAAAAACATTCAGTACTTC	CASRAPTVAKNIQYF
.	TRBV5-8	TRBJ2-5	TRBD1	TGTGCCAGCAGCCCTGGACAGGGGGCAGAGACCCAGTACTTC	CASSPGQGAETQYF
.	TRBV7-9	TRBJ1-5	.	TGTGCCAGCAGCCCCGGGCAGGGGTTCGGGCCCCAGCATTTT	CASSPGQGFGPQHF
once	TRBV5-1	TRBJ2-3	TRBD1	TGCGCCAGCAGCTTGGTAGGGACAGGGGCACCAGATACGCAGTATTTT	CASSLVGTGAPDTQYF
.	TRBV5-1	TRBJ2-7	TRBD1	TGCGCCAGCAGCTTGGGTCAGGGGGCGCTTAGCTACGAGCAGTACTTC	CASSLGQGALSYEQYF
.	TRBV18	TRBJ2-5	TRBD2	TGTGCCAGCTCACCCTCGGGACTAGCAAAGACCCAGTACTTC	CASSPSGLAKTQYF
.	TRBV19	TRBJ2-2	.	TGTGCCAGTAGTTATAGGTCCTGGCGGACCGGGGAGCTGTTTTTT	CASSYRSWRTGELFF
.	TRBV7-2	TRBJ1-2	TRBD1	TGTGCCAGCAGCTTAGCGGGACAGGGTAACTATGGCTACACCTTC	CASSLAGQGNYGYTF
.	TRBV6-6	TRBJ1-1	.	TGTGCCAGCAGTCTCATGAACACTGAAGCTTTCTTT	CASSLMNTEAFF
.	TRBV2	TRBJ1-6	.	TGTGCCAGCAGTGATTACCGGGTGGTGAGGAATTCACCCCTCCACTTT	CASSDYRVVRNSPLHF
once	TRBV15	TRBJ2-4	.	TGTGCCACCAGCAGGGGGGTAGGCATTCAGTACTTC	CATSRGVGIQYF
.	TRBV14	TRBJ2-3	TRBD2	TGTGCCAGTACTAGCGGGAGGGCCGGAGATACGCAGTATTTT	CASTSGRAGDTQYF
.	TRBV5-4	TRBJ2-7	.	TGTGCCAGCAGCTTGGCGCCGGGGCAATACGAGCAGTACTTC	CASSLAPGQYEQYF
.	TRBV11-1	TRBJ2-5	.	TGTGCCAGCAGCGTCCACAGGGAAGAGACCCAGTACTTC	CASSVHREETQYF
.	TRBV30	TRBJ1-3	.	TGTGCCTGGAGTGTTGGGGGCACTGGAAACACCATATATTTT	CAWSVGGTGNTIYF
.	TRBV21-1	TRBJ2-7	.	.	CASSAWASGTLSYEQYF
once	TRBV2	TRBJ2-5	.	TGTGCCACCTCTGGGCGGGAGACCCAGTACTTC	CATSGRETQYF
.	TRBV7-2	TRBJ2-7	.	TGTGCCAGCAGCGGCGTGGGGTACGAGCAGTACTTC	CASSGVGYEQYF
.	TRBV5-1	TRBJ2-3	TRBD1	TGCGCCAGCAGCGTCGGACAGGGGGCAGATACGCAGTATTTT	CASSVGQGADTQYF
.	TRBV30	TRBJ2-1	.	TGTGCCTGGTCGCGGTTTAGTGAGCAGTTCTTC	CAWSRFSEQFF
.	TRBV7-8	TRBJ2-7	.	TGTGCCAGCAGCTTAGGGACAGCCTCCTACGAGCAGTACTTC	CASSLGTASYEQYF
.	TRBV4-1	TRBJ1-4	.	TGCGCCAGCAGCCTTAAGGGTGGGGGGGGACCCAATGAAAAACTGTTTTTT	CASSLKGGGGPNEKLFF
.	TRBV2	TRBJ2-3	TRBD2	TGTGCCAGCAGTGAAGCGTGGGTAGCGGGAGGGGTGGATACGCAGTATTTT	CASSEAWVAGGVDTQYF
.	TRBV28	TRBJ2-2	TRBD2	TGTGCCAGCATTAGCCTAGCGGGAGAGAGGGAGCTGTTTTTT	CASISLAGERELFF
.	TRBV7-9	TRBJ2-1	TRBD2	TGTGCCAGCAGCTTAGTCATTAGCGGGGAGTACAATGAGCAGTTCTTC	CASSLVISGEYNEQFF
.	TRBV28	TRBJ2-2	TRBD1	TGTGCCAGCAGGTCTGCTCCCGGGACAGGGGACACCGGGGAGCTGTTTTTT	CASRSAPGTGDTGELFF
.	TRBV6-6	TRBJ1-3	.	TGTGCCAGCAGTTACGGGTCCGGCTCTGGAAACACCATATATTTT	CASSYGSGSGNTIYF
.	TRBV6-5	TRBJ2-3	TRBD2	TGTGCCAGCAGTCCCCCGGGGGGGAGCACAGATACGCAGTATTTT	CASSPPGGSTDTQYF
.	TRBV7-2	TRBJ2-2	.	TGTGCCAGCAGCTTAGCGAGGGGTGGCACCGGGGAGCTGTTTTTT	CASSLARGGTGELFF
.	TRBV12-5	TRBJ2-4	.	TGTGCTAGTAGGGGAGTTTCTATGACCAAAAACATTCAGTACTTC	CASRGVSMTKNIQYF
.	TRBV6-1	TRBJ2-1	TRBD2	TGTGCCAGCAGTGAATCCCCGGGGAGCGGGGGAGTCTATGAGCAGTTCTTC	CASSESPGSGGVYEQFF
.	TRBV4-3	TRBJ2-7	.	TGCGCCAGCAGCCAAGTTCTTACTGGGCGGCAGTACTTC	CASSQVLTGRQYF
.	TRBV7-2	TRBJ2-7	TRBD2	TGTGCCAGCAGCTTCTCCGGGACTAGCGGGAGTCTCTCCTACGAGCAGTACTTC	CASSFSGTSGSLSYEQYF
.	TRBV7-3	TRBJ2-1	TRBD2	TGTGCCAGCAGCTTATTCGGTCGCGGACTAGCGGGCAATGAGCAGTTCTTC	CASSLFGRGLAGNEQFF
.	TRBV6-4	TRBJ1-1	.	TGTGCCAGCAGTCCCGGGCCAGCGAACACTGAAGCTTTCTTT	CASSPGPANTEAFF
.	TRBV6-1	TRBJ1-5	.	TGTGCCAGCAGTAACAACGAGCCCCAGCATTTT	CASSNNEPQHF
.	TRBV7-9	TRBJ2-2	TRBD1	TGTGCCAGCAGCCTGGGACAGCGCACCGGGGAGCTGTTTTTT	CASSLGQRTGELFF
.	TRBV7-2	TRBJ1-1	.	TGTGCCAGCAGCCCCCAGGCAGGACGGCCGAACACTGAAGCTTTCTTT	CASSPQAGRPNTEAFF
.	TRBV27	TRBJ2-3	.	TGTGCCAGCATCCCAAGGCCGAGCAGTAGCACAGATACGCAGTATTTT	CASIPRPSSSTDTQYF
.	TRBV19	TRBJ1-5	.	TGTGCCAGTAGTATCCAATTCCAGCCCCAGCATTTT	CASSIQFQPQHF
.	TRBV5-1	TRBJ2-1	TRBD2	TGCGCCAGCAGGGGACTAGCGGACAATGAGCAGTTCTTC	CASRGLADNEQFF
.	TRBV5-1	TRBJ2-1	TRBD1	TGCGCCAGCAGCAGGGACAGGGATGAGCAGTTCTTC	CASSRDRDEQFF
.	TRBV16	TRBJ2-7	TRBD1	TGTGCCAGCAGCCTGGGACAGGGGGCGGAATCCTACGAGCAGTACTTC	CASSLGQGAESYEQYF
.	TRBV2	TRBJ1-2	.	TGTGCCCAAGGGGCGTCACGGGGCTACACCTTC	CAQGASRGYTF
once	TRBV7-8	TRBJ2-5	.	TGTGCCAGCAGCTTACCGGGGCAGACCCAGTACTTC	CASSLPGQTQYF
.	TRBV6-1	TRBJ2-7	.	TGTGCCAGCAGATGGACGGGCGGCCACGAGCAGTACTTC	CASRWTGGHEQYF
.	TRBV7-2	TRBJ2-2	TRBD1	TGTGCCAGCAGAGGACAGGGGGCGCTTACCGGGGAGCTGTTTTTT	CASRGQGALTGELFF
.	TRBV7-6	TRBJ2-2	TRBD1	TGTGCCAGCAGACAGACAGGGATTAACACCGGGGAGCTGTTTTTT	CASRQTGINTGELFF
once	TRBV7-9	TRBJ2-1	.	TGTGCCAGCAGCTTAGCGGATGAGCAGTTCTTC	CASSLADEQFF
.	TRBV29-1	TRBJ1-1	.	TGCAGCGTTGAAGGACGGGGGCTGGGAACTGAAGCTTTCTTT	CSVEGRGLGTEAFF
.	TRBV19	TRBJ2-3	TRBD1	TGTGCCAGTAGTACCGCTTGGACAGGGAGTAGCACGCAGTATTTT	CASSTAWTGSSTQYF
.	TRBV18	TRBJ2-5	.	TGTGCCAGCTCACCCCTTCCGTCAGCGATCCAAGAGACCCAGTACTTC	CASSPLPSAIQETQYF
.	TRBV5-1	TRBJ2-4	TRBD2	TGCGCCAGCAGCTTGCCAGGACTAGCGGGAGGGTCAAACATTCAGTACTTC	CASSLPGLAGGSNIQYF